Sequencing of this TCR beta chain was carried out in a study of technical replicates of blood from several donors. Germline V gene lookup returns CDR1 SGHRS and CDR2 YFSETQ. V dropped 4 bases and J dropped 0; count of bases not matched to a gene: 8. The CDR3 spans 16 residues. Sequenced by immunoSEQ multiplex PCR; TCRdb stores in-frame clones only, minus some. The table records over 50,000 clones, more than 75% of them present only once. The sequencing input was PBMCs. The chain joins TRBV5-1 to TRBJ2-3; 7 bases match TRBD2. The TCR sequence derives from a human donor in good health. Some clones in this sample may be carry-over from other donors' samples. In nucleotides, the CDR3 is TGCGCCAGCAGCGGGGGGAGGGGCAGGAGCACAGATACGCAGTATTTT. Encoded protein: CASSGGRGRSTDTQYF.